The 23 T cell receptor beta chains listed next were all sequenced from one sample in a study of cytomegalovirus exposure and HLA in healthy donors. The PCR was carried out with 60 Vbeta primers and 13 Jbeta primers. The protocol was immunoSEQ multiplex PCR, while the TCRdb copy is restricted to in-frame clones and leaves out a portion. In total, the table holds approximately 190,000 clones. Material for sequencing was PBMCs. Receptor source: a boy between 5 and 17 years old in good health and CMV-seronegative.

The chain recombines TRBV6-5 with TRBJ1-6, with D unresolved. Germline V gene sequence: CDR1 MNHEY, CDR2 SVGAGI. Between the trimmed V and J ends, which lost 0 bases and 7 bases, there was a span of 13 bases. The CDR3 covers 16 residues. The CDR3 nucleotides read TGTGCCAGCAGTTACTCGAATCCAGGAAGGAATTCACCCCTCCACTTT. Its protein product is CASSYSNPGRNSPLHF.

This chain joins TRBV5-6 and TRBJ2-7; 8 bases are shared with TRBD1. This CDR3 has 14 residues. CDR1 and CDR2 from the germline V gene are SGHDT and YYEEEE. With V trimmed by 4 bases and J by 6 bases, 9 bases remained unmatched. The CDR3 DNA follows: TGTGCCAGCAGCCTCCTGCAGGGGGCCTTCGAGCAGTACTTC. This translates into CASSLLQGAFEQYF.

This rearrangement joins TRBV23-1 to TRBJ1-1; 9 bases match TRBD1. TRBV23-1 is identified as an open reading frame with a role that is uncertain. V dropped 8 bases and J dropped 6; count of bases not matched to a gene: 16. The CDR3 sequence is 16 residues long. Here the CDR3 reads CASGWSRGQGIPEAFF. CDR3 nucleotides: TGCGCCAGCGGTTGGTCCCGGGGACAGGGAATCCCTGAAGCTTTCTTT.

The rearrangement links TRBV29-1 to TRBJ2-7; 8 nucleotides line up with TRBD2. The ends lost 4 bases at V and 4 bases at J; junction bases unmatched: 9. Germline-derived CDR1 and CDR2 are SQVTM and ANQGSEA. CDR3 size: 14 residues. The CDR3 sequence is CSVGVLADPYEQYF. The CDR3 DNA reads TGCAGCGTTGGCGTACTAGCGGATCCTTACGAGCAGTACTTC.

The chain couples TRBV19 to TRBJ1-4; the D is unclear. Deletions cut 3 bases from V and 0 bases from J, with 11 bases between. The CDR3 contains 16 residues. Germline CDR1 is LNHDA and CDR2 is SQIVND (reference sequence). The CDR3 bases are TGTGCCAGTAGTATGCCCCGGGGTTCAACTAATGAAAAACTGTTTTTT. Its protein is CASSMPRGSTNEKLFF.

The CDR3 bases are TGTGCCAGCAGTTTCGAGGGCGGGGGCTACAATGAGCAGTTCTTC. This encodes CASSFEGGGYNEQFF. The chain has TRBV27 and TRBJ2-1; the match to TRBD2 covers 7 bases. Germline loops: CDR1 MNHEY, CDR2 SMNVEV (reference sequence). The J segment lost 3 bases and the V segment lost 3 bases, leaving 5 bases of the junction unmatched. The CDR3 has 15 residues.

The rearrangement joins TRBV6-5 to TRBJ1-5, with unresolved D. The CDR3 runs 15 residues. Trimming shortened V by 8 bases and J by 1 base, and 15 bases separated the two germline ends. Germline V gene data show CDR1 as MNHEY and CDR2 as SVGAGI. The CDR3 loop is CASGRYPASNQPQHF. Written as DNA, the CDR3 is TGTGCCAGCGGGCGATACCCTGCGAGCAATCAGCCCCAGCATTTT.

The genes are TRBV21-1 and TRBJ1-1. TRBV21-1 is noted as a pseudogene. This CDR3 is 18 amino acids long. Written as DNA, the CDR3 is TGTGCCAGCAGCAAAGATCGTCGGGGGGGGAAGATGAACACTGAAGCTTTCTTT. Translated: CASSKDRRGGKMNTEAFF.

The chain has TRBV9 and TRBJ2-3; D perhaps matches TRBD1 (6 bases). Per germline, CDR1 SGDLS and CDR2 YYNGEE. Deletions cut 4 bases from V and 2 bases from J, with 14 bases between. CDR3 length: 15 amino acids. CDR3 in amino acids: CASSTQQGPTDTQYF. The CDR3 DNA is TGTGCCAGCAGCACCCAACAGGGCCCCACAGATACGCAGTATTTT.

This chain uses TRBV12-5 with TRBJ2-2; TRBD1 is a possible D gene (6 bases). This CDR3 spans 16 amino acids. The germline gives CDR1 LGHNT, CDR2 FRNRAP. V lost 1 base to trimming and J lost 6 bases, with 15 bases between them. CDR3 sequence reads: CASGLGQVSRAGELFF. The CDR3 bases are TGTGCTAGTGGTTTGGGACAGGTGAGTAGGGCCGGGGAGCTGTTTTTT. The full variable domain, its missing parts supplied by reference TRBV12-5 and TRBJ2-2, is DARVTQTPRHKVTEMGQEVTMRCQPILGHNTVFWYRQTMMQGLELLAYFRNRAPLDDSGMPKDRFSAEMPDATLATLKIQPSEPRDSAVYFCASGLGQVSRAGELFFGEGSRLTVL.

The CDR3 DNA reads as TGTGCCATCAGTGATGGCAGGGGGGCAGAGACCCAGTACTTC. Its translation: CAISDGRGAETQYF. This chain joins TRBV10-3 and TRBJ2-5; tentatively, D is TRBD1 (7 bases). CDR1 is ENHRY and CDR2 is SYGVKD in the germline V gene. This CDR3 region has 14 residues. Trimming removed 3 bases at V and 4 bases at J, with 12 bases between.

The chain combines TRBV5-1 with TRBJ2-3, with D uncertain. V was shortened by 2 bases and J by 4 bases, with 11 bases between the two germline ends. Germline V gene data show CDR1 as SGHRS and CDR2 as YFSETQ. This CDR3 contains 14 residues. The CDR3 nucleotides read TGCGCCAGCAGCTTATGGGCTCGCCCAGATACGCAGTATTTT. Protein product: CASSLWARPDTQYF. Full variable domain (rest looked up from reference TRBV5-1 and TRBJ2-3): KAGVTQTPRYLIKTRGQQVTLSCSPISGHRSVSWYQQTPGQGLQFLFEYFSETQRNKGNFPGRFSGRQFSNSRSEMNVSTLELGDSALYLCASSLWARPDTQYFGPGTRLTVL.

Note on this clone: This CDR3 is also generated by other DNA sequences in the sample. The chain uses TRBV7-9 and TRBJ2-7; D is uncertain. CDR1 is SEHNR, CDR2 FQNEAQ, per germline (reference sequence). V was cut by 5 bases and J by 0 bases, with 5 bases left in between. This CDR3 has 12 residues. The DNA of the CDR3 is TGTGCCAGCAGCCCCAGCTCCTACGAGCAGTACTTC. This sequence encodes CASSPSSYEQYF.

The chain couples TRBV7-2 to TRBJ2-3; 10 positions match TRBD2. CDR3 length equals 16 residues. J was trimmed by 1 base and V by 4 bases; bases with no gene match: 5. The germline gives CDR1 SGHTA, CDR2 FQGNSA. The CDR3 region is CASSSQLAGGTDTQYF. The CDR3 nucleotides read TGTGCCAGCAGCTCCCAGCTAGCGGGGGGCACAGATACGCAGTATTTT. Based on the CDR3 plus reference TRBV7-2 and TRBJ2-3, the full variable domain is GAGVSQSPSNKVTEKGKDVELRCDPISGHTALYWYRQSLGQGLEFLIYFQGNSAPDKSGLPSDRFSAERTGGSVSTLTIQRTQQEDSAVYLCASSSQLAGGTDTQYFGPGTRLTVL.

The CDR3 sequence: CASRMRTAQLFF. Here the CDR3 DNA reads TGTGCCAGTAGGATGAGGACAGCCCAGCTGTTCTTC. The chain recombines TRBV19 with TRBJ2-1, with D maybe TRBD1 (6 bases). Trimming cost V 6 bases and J 15 bases, with 18 bases left between them. From germline, CDR1 is LNHDA and CDR2 SQIVND (reference sequence). The CDR3 is 12 amino acids.

The J gene is TRBJ2-7, the V gene TRBV7-8; TRBD2 might be the D (5 bases). Trimming removed 6 bases from V and 2 bases from J, with 8 bases in between. This CDR3 contains 12 residues. Germline V CDR1 and CDR2: SGHVS, FQNEAQ. In nucleotides, the CDR3 is TGTGCCAGCAGTGGGAGTGCCTACGAGCAGTACTTC. Translation gives CASSGSAYEQYF.

The J gene is TRBJ2-7, the V gene TRBV29-1; perhaps TRBD1 as D (6 bases). From germline, CDR1 is SQVTM and CDR2 ANQGSEA. There are 13 residues in the CDR3. Trimming shortened V by 6 bases and J by 1 base, and 13 bases separated the two germline ends. The CDR3 is CSVAGTPSYEQYF. CDR3 nucleotide sequence: TGCAGCGTGGCCGGGACACCGTCCTACGAGCAGTACTTC.

The chain is built from TRBV6-5 and TRBJ2-7, with a tentative D call TRBD1 (5 bases). Germline V gene data show CDR1 as MNHEY and CDR2 as SVGAGI. The CDR3 length is 14 residues. V lost 5 bases and J 0 bases, leaving 11 bases between the germline ends. The CDR3 protein is CASSRGRFSYEQYF. The CDR3 nucleotides are TGTGCCAGCAGTAGGGGTAGGTTCTCCTACGAGCAGTACTTC.

The chain combines TRBV15 with TRBJ1-1; D is unclear. Germline V gene sequence: CDR1 LNHNV, CDR2 YYDKDF (reference sequence). V lost 8 bases to trimming and J lost 7 bases, with 26 bases between them. The CDR3 has 16 residues. The DNA for the CDR3 is TGTGCCACCCAACTGTCGGTTTATGGTGGGCAATTTGAAGCTTTCTTT. Protein: CATQLSVYGGQFEAFF. The whole variable domain, remainder taken from reference TRBV15 and TRBJ1-1, is DAMVIQNPRYQVTQFGKPVTLSCSQTLNHNVMYWYQQKSSQAPKLLFHYYDKDFNNEADTPDNFQSRRPNTSFCFLDIRSPGLGDTAMYLCATQLSVYGGQFEAFFGQGTRLTVV.

The rearrangement links TRBV30 to TRBJ1-1; 7 bases agree with TRBD1. The germline gives CDR1 GTSNPN, CDR2 SVGIG (reference sequence). Losses at the gene ends were 7 bases for V and 5 bases for J; bases not matched to a gene: 7. The CDR3 totals 12 residues. CDR3 coding DNA: TGTGCCTCCTACCAGGGGGGTACTGAAGCTTTCTTT. It codes for CASYQGGTEAFF.

V usage is TRBV7-9 and J usage is TRBJ2-1; D gene unclear. Per the germline V gene, CDR1 is SEHNR and CDR2 is FQNEAQ (reference sequence). The CDR3 contains 18 residues. V was cut by 2 bases and J by 0 bases, with 17 bases left in between. For the CDR3, the DNA is TGTGCCAGCAGCTTACAGGCCCGGTCGATGAGCTCCTACAATGAGCAGTTCTTC. It yields the protein CASSLQARSMSSYNEQFF.

The V gene is TRBV18, the J gene TRBJ1-5; D ambiguous. Germline CDR1 KGHSH, CDR2 LQKENI. The CDR3 extends over 12 amino acids. V was pared by 2 bases and J by 10 bases, with 9 bases between. DNA for the CDR3: TGTGCCAGCTCACCAACTGAGGTCCCCCAGCATTTT. Protein sequence: CASSPTEVPQHF.

CDR3 amino acids: CASSLEYRVVSYEQYF. CDR3 bases: TGTGCCAGCAGCTTAGAATATCGGGTCGTATCCTACGAGCAGTACTTC. The rearrangement links TRBV11-2 to TRBJ2-7, with unresolved D. Germline lookup yields CDR1 SGHAT and CDR2 FQNNGV. This CDR3 is 16 amino acids long. Trimming left V 0 bases short and J 1 base short, with 13 bases between.